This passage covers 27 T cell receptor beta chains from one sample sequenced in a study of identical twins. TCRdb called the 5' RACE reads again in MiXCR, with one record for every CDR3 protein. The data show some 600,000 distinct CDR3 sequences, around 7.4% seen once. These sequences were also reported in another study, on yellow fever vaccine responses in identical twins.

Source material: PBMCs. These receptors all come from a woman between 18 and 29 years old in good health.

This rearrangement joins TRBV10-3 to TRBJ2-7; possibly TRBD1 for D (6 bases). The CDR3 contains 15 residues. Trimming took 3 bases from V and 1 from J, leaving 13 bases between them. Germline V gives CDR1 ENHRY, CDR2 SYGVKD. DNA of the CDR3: TGTGCCATCAGTGATACAGGGTTTTCGTCCTACGAGCAGTACTTC. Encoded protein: CAISDTGFSSYEQYF.

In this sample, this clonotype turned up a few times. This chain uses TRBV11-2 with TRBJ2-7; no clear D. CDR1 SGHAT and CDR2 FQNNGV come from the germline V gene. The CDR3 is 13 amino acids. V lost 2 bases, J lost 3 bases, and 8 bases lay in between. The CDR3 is CASSLWQFYEQYF. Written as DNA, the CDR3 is TGTGCCAGCAGCTTATGGCAATTCTACGAGCAGTACTTC. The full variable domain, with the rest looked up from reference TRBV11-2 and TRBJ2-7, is EAGVAQSPRYKIIEKRQSVAFWCNPISGHATLYWYQQILGQGPKLLIQFQNNGVVDDSQLPKDRFSAERLKGVDSTLKIQPAKLEDSAVYLCASSLWQFYEQYFGPGTRLTVT.

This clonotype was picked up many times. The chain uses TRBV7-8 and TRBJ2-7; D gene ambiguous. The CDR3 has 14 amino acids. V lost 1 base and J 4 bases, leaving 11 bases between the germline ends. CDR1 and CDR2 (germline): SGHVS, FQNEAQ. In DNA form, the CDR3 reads TGTGCCAGCAGCTTAGAAGGAGTTGGGTACGAGCAGTACTTC. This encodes CASSLEGVGYEQYF.

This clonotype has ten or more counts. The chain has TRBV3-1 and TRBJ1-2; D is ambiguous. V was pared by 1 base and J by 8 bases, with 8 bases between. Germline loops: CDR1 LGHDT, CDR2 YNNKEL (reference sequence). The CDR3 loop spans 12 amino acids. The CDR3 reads CASSQGGSGYTF. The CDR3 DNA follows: TGTGCCAGCAGCCAAGGCGGGAGCGGCTACACCTTC.

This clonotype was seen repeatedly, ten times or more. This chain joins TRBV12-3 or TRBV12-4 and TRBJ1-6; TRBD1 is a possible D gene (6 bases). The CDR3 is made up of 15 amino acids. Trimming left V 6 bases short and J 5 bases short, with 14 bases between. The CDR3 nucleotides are TGTGCCAGCAGAAAAAACAGGGTGGATAATTCACCCCTCCACTTT. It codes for CASRKNRVDNSPLHF.

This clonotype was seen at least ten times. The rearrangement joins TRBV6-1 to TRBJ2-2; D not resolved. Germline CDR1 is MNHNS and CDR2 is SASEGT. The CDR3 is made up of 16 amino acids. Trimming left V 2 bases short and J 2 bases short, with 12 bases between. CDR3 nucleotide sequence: TGTGCCAGCAGTGAATTTGAACACCCTAACACCGGGGAGCTGTTTTTT. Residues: CASSEFEHPNTGELFF.

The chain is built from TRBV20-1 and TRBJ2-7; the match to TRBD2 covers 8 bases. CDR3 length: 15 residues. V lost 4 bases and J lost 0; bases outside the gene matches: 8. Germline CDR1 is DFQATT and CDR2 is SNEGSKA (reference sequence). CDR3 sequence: CSAIDPGGSSYEQYV. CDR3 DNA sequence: TGCAGTGCTATTGATCCGGGGGGGAGCTCCTACGAGCAGTACGTC.

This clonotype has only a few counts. CDR3 residues: CASSQTGGFNNEQFF. CDR3 DNA sequence: TGCGCCAGCAGCCAAACAGGGGGCTTCAACAATGAGCAGTTCTTC. The gene calls are TRBV5-1 and TRBJ2-1, with 9 bases matching TRBD1. Germline values: CDR1 SGHRS, CDR2 YFSETQ. V shed 4 bases, J shed 5 bases, and the junction held 7 bases outside the gene matches. CDR3 size: 15 residues.

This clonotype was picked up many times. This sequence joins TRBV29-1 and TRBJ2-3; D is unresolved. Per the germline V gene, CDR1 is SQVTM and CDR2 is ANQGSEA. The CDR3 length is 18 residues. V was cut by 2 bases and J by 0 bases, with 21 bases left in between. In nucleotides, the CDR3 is TGCAGCGTTGAACCCTGGCCCCAGACCTATAGTAGCACAGATACGCAGTATTTT. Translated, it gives CSVEPWPQTYSSTDTQYF.

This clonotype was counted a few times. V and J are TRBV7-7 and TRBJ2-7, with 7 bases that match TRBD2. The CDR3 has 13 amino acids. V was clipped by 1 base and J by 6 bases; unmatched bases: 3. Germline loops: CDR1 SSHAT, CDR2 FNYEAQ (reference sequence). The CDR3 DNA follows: TGTGCCAGCAGCTTAGGGGGGAGGGGCGAGCAGTACTTC. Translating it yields CASSLGGRGEQYF.

CDR3 sequence: CSVPAGVSGARHNEQFF. The CDR3 DNA is TGCAGCGTGCCGGCGGGGGTCTCTGGGGCCCGGCACAATGAGCAGTTCTTC. The V and J genes are TRBV29-1 and TRBJ2-1, with 7 bases identical to TRBD2. V gave up 6 bases and J gave up 5 bases; unmatched junction bases: 19. The CDR3 totals 17 residues. CDR1 and CDR2 (germline): SQVTM, ANQGSEA.

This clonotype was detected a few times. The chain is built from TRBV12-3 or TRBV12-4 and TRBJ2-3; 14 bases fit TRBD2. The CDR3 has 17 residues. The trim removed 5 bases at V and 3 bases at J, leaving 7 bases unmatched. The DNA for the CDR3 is TGTGCCAGCAGTGGGACTAGCGGGAGTAGAATGACAGATACGCAGTATTTT. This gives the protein CASSGTSGSRMTDTQYF.

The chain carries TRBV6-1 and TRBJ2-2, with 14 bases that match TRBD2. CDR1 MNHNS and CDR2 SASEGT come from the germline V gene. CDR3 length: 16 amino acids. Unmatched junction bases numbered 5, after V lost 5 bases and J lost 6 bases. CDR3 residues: CASSTLTSGGAGELFF. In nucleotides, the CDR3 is TGTGCCAGCAGTACCTTGACTAGCGGGGGGGCCGGGGAGCTGTTTTTT.

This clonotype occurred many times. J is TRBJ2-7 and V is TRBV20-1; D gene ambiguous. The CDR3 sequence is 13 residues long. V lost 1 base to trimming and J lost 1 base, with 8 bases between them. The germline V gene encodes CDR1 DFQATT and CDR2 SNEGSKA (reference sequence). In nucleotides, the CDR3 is TGCAGTGCTAGAGGAGTTAGTTCCTACGAGCAGTACTTC. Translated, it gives CSARGVSSYEQYF.

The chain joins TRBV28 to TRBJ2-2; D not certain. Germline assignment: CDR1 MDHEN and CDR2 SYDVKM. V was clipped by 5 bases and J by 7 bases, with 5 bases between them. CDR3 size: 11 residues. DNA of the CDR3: TGTGCCAGCAGTCCGCACGGGGAGCTGTTTTTT. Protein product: CASSPHGELFF.

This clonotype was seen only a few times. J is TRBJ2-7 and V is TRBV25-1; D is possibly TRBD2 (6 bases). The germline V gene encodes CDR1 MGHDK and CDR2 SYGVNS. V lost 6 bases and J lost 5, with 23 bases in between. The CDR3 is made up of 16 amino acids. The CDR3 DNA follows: TGTGCCAGCAGGGGGTTCTTGGCGGGGAAACGGGACGAGCAGTACTTC. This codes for CASRGFLAGKRDEQYF.

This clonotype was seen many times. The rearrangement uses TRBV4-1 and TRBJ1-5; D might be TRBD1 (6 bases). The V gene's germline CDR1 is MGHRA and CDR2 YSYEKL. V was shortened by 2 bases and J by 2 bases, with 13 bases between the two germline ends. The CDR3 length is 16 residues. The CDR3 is CASSQPDRKGNQPQHF. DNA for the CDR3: TGCGCCAGCAGCCAACCGGACAGAAAAGGCAATCAGCCCCAGCATTTT.

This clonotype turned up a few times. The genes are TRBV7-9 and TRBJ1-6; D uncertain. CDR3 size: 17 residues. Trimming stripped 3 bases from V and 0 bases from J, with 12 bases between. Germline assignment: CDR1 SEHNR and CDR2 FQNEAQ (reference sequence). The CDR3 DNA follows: TGTGCCAGCAGCTTGGGCGGGGTCGGCTCCTATAATTCACCCCTCCACTTT. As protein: CASSLGGVGSYNSPLHF.

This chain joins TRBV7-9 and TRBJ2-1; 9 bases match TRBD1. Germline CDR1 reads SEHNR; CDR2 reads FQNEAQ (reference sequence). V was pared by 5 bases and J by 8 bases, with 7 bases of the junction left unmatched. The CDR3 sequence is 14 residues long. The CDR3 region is CASSQDRGEDEQFF. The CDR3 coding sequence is TGTGCCAGCAGCCAGGACAGGGGCGAAGATGAGCAGTTCTTC.

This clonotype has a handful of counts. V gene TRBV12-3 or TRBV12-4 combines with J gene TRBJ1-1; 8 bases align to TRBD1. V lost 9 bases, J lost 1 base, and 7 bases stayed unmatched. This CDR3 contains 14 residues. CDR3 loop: CASIRQGWNTEAFF. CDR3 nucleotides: TGTGCCAGTATAAGACAGGGGTGGAACACTGAAGCTTTCTTT.

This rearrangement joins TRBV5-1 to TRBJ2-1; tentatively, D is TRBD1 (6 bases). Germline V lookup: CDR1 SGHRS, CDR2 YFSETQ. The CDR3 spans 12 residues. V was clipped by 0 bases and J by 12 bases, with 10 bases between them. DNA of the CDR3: TGCGCCAGCAGCTTGGCGGACAGCCGGCAGTTCTTC. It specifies CASSLADSRQFF.

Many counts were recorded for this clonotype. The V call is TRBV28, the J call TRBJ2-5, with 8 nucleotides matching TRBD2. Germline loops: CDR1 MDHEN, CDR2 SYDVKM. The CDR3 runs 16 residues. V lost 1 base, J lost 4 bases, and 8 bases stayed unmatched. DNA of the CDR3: TGTGCCAGCAGTTTATATTCCGGGAGGGCCCGAGAGACCCAGTACTTC. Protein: CASSLYSGRARETQYF.

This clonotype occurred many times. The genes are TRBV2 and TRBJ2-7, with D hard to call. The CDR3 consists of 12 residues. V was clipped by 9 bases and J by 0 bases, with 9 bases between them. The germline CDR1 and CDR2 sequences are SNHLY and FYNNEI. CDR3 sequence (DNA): TGTGCCAGTGCAGTTACCTCCTACGAGCAGTACGTC. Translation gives CASAVTSYEQYV.

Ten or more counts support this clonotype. The CDR3 nucleotides are TGTGCCAGCAGCTTCTCCGTGAACTACGAGCAGTACGTC. Protein: CASSFSVNYEQYV. The chain carries TRBV5-5 and TRBJ2-7; no definite D call. With 2 bases removed from V and 3 bases from J, the gap between germline ends came to 9 bases. Germline CDR1 and CDR2: SGHKS and YYEKEE (reference sequence). The CDR3 is 13 amino acids.

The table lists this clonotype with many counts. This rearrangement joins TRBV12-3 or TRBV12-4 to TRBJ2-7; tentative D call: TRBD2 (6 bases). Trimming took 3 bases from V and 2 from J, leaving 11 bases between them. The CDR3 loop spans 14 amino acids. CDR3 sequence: CASSFSGRTYEQYF. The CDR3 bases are TGTGCCAGCAGTTTTTCCGGGAGAACCTACGAGCAGTACTTC.

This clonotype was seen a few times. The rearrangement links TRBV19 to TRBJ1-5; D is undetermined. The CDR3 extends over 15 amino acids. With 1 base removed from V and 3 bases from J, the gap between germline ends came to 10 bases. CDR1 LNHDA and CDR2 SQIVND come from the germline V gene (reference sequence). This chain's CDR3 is CASSIVNAYNQPQHF. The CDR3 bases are TGTGCCAGTAGTATAGTTAACGCCTACAATCAGCCCCAGCATTTT.

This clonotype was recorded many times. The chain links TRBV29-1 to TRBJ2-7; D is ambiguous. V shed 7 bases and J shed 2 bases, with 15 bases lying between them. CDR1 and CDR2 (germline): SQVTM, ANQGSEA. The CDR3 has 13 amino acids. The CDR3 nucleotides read TGCAGCGCCAGAAGGACGGAACCCTACGAGCAGTACTTC. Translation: CSARRTEPYEQYF.